This T cell receptor (beta chain) emerged from a study of T cell changes during pregnancy in multiple sclerosis. The method was immunoSEQ multiplex PCR; TCRdb's version includes in-frame clones alone and lacks a portion of them. The sample has around 66,000 clones, 90% seen once. Germline-derived CDR1 and CDR2 are SGHDN and FVKESK. Trimming shortened V by 2 bases and J by 6 bases, and 11 bases separated the two germline ends. The CDR3 covers 13 residues. The chain recombines TRBV14 with TRBJ2-7, with a weak D call TRBD2 (6 bases). The sequence was obtained from a female donor in good health, enrolled as a control in a pregnancy study. Sequenced here: peripheral blood, sampled in the first trimester of pregnancy. The CDR3: CASSQLGGPEQYF. The CDR3 coding sequence is TGTGCCAGCAGCCAACTGGGGGGTCCCGAGCAGTACTTC.